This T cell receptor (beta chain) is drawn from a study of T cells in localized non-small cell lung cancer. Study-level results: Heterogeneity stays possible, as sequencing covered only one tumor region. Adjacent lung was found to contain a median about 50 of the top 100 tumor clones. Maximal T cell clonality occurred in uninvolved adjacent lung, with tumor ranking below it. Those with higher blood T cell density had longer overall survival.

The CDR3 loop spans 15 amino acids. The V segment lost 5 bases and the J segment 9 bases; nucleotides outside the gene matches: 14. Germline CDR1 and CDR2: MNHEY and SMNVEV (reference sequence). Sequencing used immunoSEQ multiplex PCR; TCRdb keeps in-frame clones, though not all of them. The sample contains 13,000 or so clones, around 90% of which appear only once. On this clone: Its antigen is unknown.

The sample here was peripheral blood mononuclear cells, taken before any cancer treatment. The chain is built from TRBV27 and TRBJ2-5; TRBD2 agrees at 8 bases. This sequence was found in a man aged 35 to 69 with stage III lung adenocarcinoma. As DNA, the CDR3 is TGTGCCAGCAGTCCCATAGCGGGGTCCGCGGTGGCCCAGTACTTC. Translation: CASSPIAGSAVAQYF.